A single sample is the source of the 30 T cell receptor beta chains below, sequenced in a study of blood T cell repertoires in COVID-19. The assay was immunoSEQ multiplex PCR, and TCRdb's table has in-frame clones only and misses some. The sample has about 270,000 clones; 81% are singletons. Sequencing used peripheral blood. Receptor source: a woman aged 55-70 years with active or convalescent COVID-19.

This rearrangement joins TRBV18 to TRBJ1-4; D is perhaps TRBD1 (6 bases). Between the trimmed V and J ends, which lost 5 bases and 2 bases, there was a span of 9 bases. The CDR3 loop spans 14 amino acids. Germline loops: CDR1 KGHSH, CDR2 LQKENI. CDR3 in amino acids: CASSSGDTNEKLFF. CDR3 nucleotides: TGTGCCAGCTCATCAGGGGACACTAATGAAAAACTGTTTTTT.

The J gene is TRBJ2-7, the V gene TRBV7-2; weak D call: TRBD1 (6 bases). Trimming took 5 bases from V and 4 from J, leaving 12 bases between them. The CDR3 runs to 13 residues. From germline, CDR1 is SGHTA and CDR2 FQGNSA. The CDR3 reads CASSMLQGYEQYF. Written as DNA, the CDR3 is TGTGCCAGCAGCATGCTACAGGGTTACGAGCAGTACTTC.

V gene TRBV4-1 combines with J gene TRBJ2-2; D gene ambiguous. The germline V gene has CDR1 MGHRA and CDR2 YSYEKL. The CDR3 loop spans 14 amino acids. Trimming cost V 4 bases and J 3 bases, with 9 bases left between them. CDR3 coding DNA: TGCGCCAGCAGCCCCAGATCAGACACCGGGGAGCTGTTTTTT. The encoded protein is CASSPRSDTGELFF.

V gene TRBV5-6 combines with J gene TRBJ1-1; 9 bases are a match to TRBD1. Trimming at V came to 4 bases and at J to 2 bases, leaving 9 bases not matched to a gene. CDR1 SGHDT and CDR2 YYEEEE come from the germline V gene. The CDR3 has 16 residues. The CDR3 spells CASSPQTGGANTEAFF. The CDR3 nucleotides are TGTGCCAGCAGCCCTCAAACAGGGGGCGCAAACACTGAAGCTTTCTTT.

This chain links TRBV9 with TRBJ1-1; tentative D call: TRBD1 (6 bases). Trimming shortened V by 2 bases and J by 3 bases, and 14 bases separated the two germline ends. Germline values: CDR1 SGDLS, CDR2 YYNGEE. The CDR3 contains 15 residues. CDR3 residues: CASSVQQGADTEAFF. For the CDR3, the DNA is TGTGCCAGCAGCGTTCAACAGGGTGCGGACACTGAAGCTTTCTTT.

This clone was seen only a few times. The chain combines TRBV7-2 with TRBJ2-3, with TRBD2 as a possible D gene (7 bases). The CDR3 consists of 17 residues. Trimming cost V 2 bases and J 3 bases, with 18 bases left between them. The V gene's germline CDR1 is SGHTA and CDR2 FQGNSA. The CDR3 DNA follows: TGTGCCAGCAGCTTAAATGGGGGGGCCTACCCGACAGATACGCAGTATTTT. As protein: CASSLNGGAYPTDTQYF.

The J gene is TRBJ2-1, the V gene TRBV6-5, with 7 bases lining up with TRBD2. The germline V gene has CDR1 MNHEY and CDR2 SVGAGI. V was clipped by 5 bases and J by 4 bases; unmatched bases: 5. This CDR3 comprises 14 residues. The CDR3 DNA is TGTGCCAGCAGTACGGGACTACTATACAATGAGCAGTTCTTC. Its protein is CASSTGLLYNEQFF.

This clone is a singleton in its sample. The gene calls are TRBV5-1 and TRBJ1-1, with D tentatively TRBD1 (6 bases). The CDR3 length is 14 residues. Germline assignment: CDR1 SGHRS and CDR2 YFSETQ. Trimming took off 4 bases at V and 4 bases at J, with 14 bases between the two ends. The CDR3 is CASSPGQGTTEAFF. CDR3 nucleotides: TGCGCCAGCAGCCCTGGTCAGGGGACCACTGAAGCTTTCTTT. The full variable domain, its missing parts supplied by reference TRBV5-1 and TRBJ1-1, is KAGVTQTPRYLIKTRGQQVTLSCSPISGHRSVSWYQQTPGQGLQFLFEYFSETQRNKGNFPGRFSGRQFSNSRSEMNVSTLELGDSALYLCASSPGQGTTEAFFGQGTRLTVV.

This clone has a single count. The chain links TRBV7-2 to TRBJ2-3; maybe TRBD2 (5 bases). Per germline, CDR1 SGHTA and CDR2 FQGNSA. Between the trimmed V and J ends, which lost 6 bases and 5 bases, there was a span of 15 bases. The CDR3 is made up of 14 amino acids. This CDR3 is CASRNTFEGDTQYF. The CDR3, as DNA: TGTGCCAGCAGGAATACCTTCGAGGGAGATACGCAGTATTTT.

The chain employs TRBV5-1 and TRBJ2-1, with 8 bases fitting TRBD2. The length of the CDR3 is 15 residues. Germline CDR1 SGHRS, CDR2 YFSETQ. The V gene end was trimmed by 4 bases and the J gene end by 0 bases; junction bases not matched to a gene: 3. CDR3 in DNA: TGCGCCAGCAGCATAGCGGGGAGCTCCTACAATGAGCAGTTCTTC. It specifies CASSIAGSSYNEQFF.

The rearrangement links TRBV11-2 to TRBJ2-7; D is perhaps TRBD1 (6 bases). V was clipped by 4 bases and J by 0 bases, with 10 bases between them. Germline V gene data show CDR1 as SGHAT and CDR2 as FQNNGV. The CDR3 consists of 14 residues. The CDR3 spells CASSSQGFSYEQYF. The CDR3 nucleotides read TGTGCCAGCAGCTCACAGGGATTCTCCTACGAGCAGTACTTC.

This sequence joins TRBV15 and TRBJ1-3, with D maybe TRBD1 (5 bases). Trimming removed 0 bases at V and 0 bases at J, with 18 bases between. Germline lookup yields CDR1 LNHNV and CDR2 YYDKDF (reference sequence). The CDR3 has 19 amino acids. In DNA, the CDR3 is TGTGCCACCAGCAGAGATTGGGGCGGAGACTCTGGCTCTGGAAACACCATATATTTT. Translating it yields CATSRDWGGDSGSGNTIYF.

As for this clone: The same CDR3 is also encoded by other DNA sequences in this sample. V usage is TRBV12-5 and J usage is TRBJ2-1; TRBD1 aligns across 11 bases. CDR1 LGHNT and CDR2 FRNRAP come from the germline V gene. The CDR3 covers 15 residues. Unmatched junction bases numbered 6, after V lost 5 bases and J lost 6 bases. CDR3 DNA: TGTGCTAGTGGTCTCGGGACAGGGGGTAGCAATGAGCAGTTCTTC. Translation: CASGLGTGGSNEQFF.

The chain uses TRBV21-1 and TRBJ1-1; the table calls TRBD1, which could not be checked here. TRBV21-1 is annotated as a pseudogene. This CDR3 spans 17 amino acids. The DNA of the CDR3 is TGTGCCAGCAGCAAAAAGGGGACAGGGGCTGTAGACACTGAAGCTTTCTTT. This sequence encodes CASSKKGTGAVDTEAFF.

Here the CDR3 DNA reads TGCGCCAGCAGCTTGGGGGGACAGCCCTCCGCTAATGAAAAACTGTTTTTT. Protein: CASSLGGQPSANEKLFF. The chain employs TRBV5-1 and TRBJ1-4; 7 positions match TRBD1. V dropped 0 bases and J dropped 3; count of bases not matched to a gene: 8. The CDR3 contains 17 residues. CDR1 is SGHRS, CDR2 YFSETQ, per germline.

This clone appeared a single time. The chain joins TRBV6-6 to TRBJ1-1; no firm D call. This CDR3 has 15 residues. V lost 0 bases, J lost 5 bases, and 13 bases lay in between. Per germline, CDR1 MNHNY and CDR2 SVGAGI (reference sequence). In DNA form, the CDR3 reads TGTGCCAGCAGTTACTCTTCGCCTCTAGGAACTGAAGCTTTCTTT. Translating gives CASSYSSPLGTEAFF.

The CDR3 DNA reads as TGTGCCAGCAGCTCCGGTGGGGGGGCTAGAATTGTAGATACGCAGTATTTT. This codes for CASSSGGGARIVDTQYF. V and J are TRBV11-2 and TRBJ2-3, with D perhaps matching TRBD2 (7 bases). CDR1 SGHAT and CDR2 FQNNGV come from the germline V gene. V lost 4 bases and J lost 5, with 22 bases in between. The CDR3 consists of 17 residues.

The CDR3 loop is CASSSRRDSRQSQAFF. The DNA of the CDR3 is TGTGCCAGCAGTTCCCGGCGGGACAGCCGGCAATCGCAAGCTTTCTTT. The rearrangement uses TRBV6-5 and TRBJ1-1; 7 bases map to TRBD1. Per germline, CDR1 MNHEY and CDR2 SVGAGI. The CDR3 consists of 16 residues. Trimming at V came to 4 bases and at J to 9 bases, leaving 17 bases not matched to a gene.

The rearrangement uses TRBV19 and TRBJ1-2; 8 nucleotides align to TRBD1. Germline CDR1 reads LNHDA; CDR2 reads SQIVND (reference sequence). After removal of 5 bases from V and 4 bases from J, the junction contained 9 bases not matched to a gene. This CDR3 has 15 amino acids. CDR3 loop: CASSATGQAPYGYTF. DNA of the CDR3: TGTGCCAGTAGTGCCACGGGACAGGCTCCCTATGGCTACACCTTC. The complete variable domain, with remaining parts taken from reference TRBV19 and TRBJ1-2, reads DGGITQSPKYLFRKEGQNVTLSCEQNLNHDAMYWYRQDPGQGLRLIYYSQIVNDFQKGDIAEGYSVSREKKESFPLTVTSAQKNPTAFYLCASSATGQAPYGYTFGSGTRLTVV.

This clone appeared a few times. The chain links TRBV7-9 to TRBJ2-7, with a tentative D call TRBD1 (6 bases). With 2 bases removed from V and 3 bases from J, the gap between germline ends came to 17 bases. Germline assignment: CDR1 SEHNR and CDR2 FQNEAQ (reference sequence). The CDR3 sequence is 16 residues long. DNA for the CDR3: TGTGCCAGCAGCTTACAGGGGCAGGGCCGAGTCTACGAGCAGTACTTC. This translates into CASSLQGQGRVYEQYF.

The chain employs TRBV5-1 and TRBJ1-3, with 8 bases aligning to TRBD1. Per the germline V gene, CDR1 is SGHRS and CDR2 is YFSETQ. V trimming: 4 bases; J trimming: 2 bases; junction bases outside the gene matches: 14. The CDR3 has 18 amino acids. The CDR3 sequence is CASSQRSFRGLTGNTIYF. The CDR3 DNA sequence: TGCGCCAGCAGCCAACGATCCTTCAGGGGGCTTACTGGAAACACCATATATTTT.

The chain couples TRBV6-6 to TRBJ1-5; 8 bases fit TRBD1. Trimming at V came to 6 bases and at J to 2 bases, leaving 3 bases not matched to a gene. Germline-derived CDR1 and CDR2 are MNHNY and SVGAGI (reference sequence). The CDR3 has 14 amino acids. CDR3 residues: CASSPTGGNQPQHF. The CDR3 DNA reads TGTGCCAGCAGCCCGACAGGGGGCAATCAGCCCCAGCATTTT.

The chain combines TRBV28 with TRBJ2-3; D unresolved. The V end was cut by 3 bases, the J end by 7 bases, with 8 bases between. Germline V gene sequence: CDR1 MDHEN, CDR2 SYDVKM. CDR3 size: 12 residues. As DNA, the CDR3 is TGTGCCAGCAGTTTGAGCTTTTATACGCAGTATTTT. Residues: CASSLSFYTQYF.

The chain joins TRBV2 to TRBJ1-1; 8 nucleotides match TRBD1. With 7 bases clipped from V and 1 base from J, the junction kept 14 bases outside the gene matches. CDR3 size: 17 residues. CDR1 is SNHLY, CDR2 FYNNEI, per germline. In nucleotides, the CDR3 is TGTGCCAGCACACTGACAGGGGCTCTTAATGGGAACACTGAAGCTTTCTTT. It translates to CASTLTGALNGNTEAFF.

This clone came up many times. This chain links TRBV27 with TRBJ1-2; 9 bases align to TRBD1. The V gene's germline CDR1 is MNHEY and CDR2 SMNVEV (reference sequence). The CDR3 contains 12 residues. The V gene end was trimmed by 7 bases and the J gene end by 11 bases; junction bases not matched to a gene: 8. In DNA form, the CDR3 reads TGTGCCAGCACCCGGGACAGGGATACTTACACCTTC. Protein product: CASTRDRDTYTF.

The rearrangement joins TRBV27 to TRBJ1-1, with 7 bases matching TRBD1. V lost 2 bases to trimming and J lost 0 bases; unmatched junction nucleotides: 3. Germline V gives CDR1 MNHEY, CDR2 SMNVEV (reference sequence). The CDR3 is 15 residues long. The DNA of the CDR3 is TGTGCCAGCAGTTTAGGGACAGCGGTGAACACTGAAGCTTTCTTT. As protein: CASSLGTAVNTEAFF.

This chain joins TRBV7-2 and TRBJ1-6, with D perhaps matching TRBD1 (5 bases). The ends were cut back, 3 bases at V and 7 bases at J, with 16 bases in the middle. Germline V CDR1 and CDR2: SGHTA, FQGNSA. The CDR3 is 16 residues long. For the CDR3, the DNA is TGTGCCAGCAGCTTCGGGGGGAGGCTGGGAAATTCACCCCTCCACTTT. Translating gives CASSFGGRLGNSPLHF.

CDR3 sequence: CASSLGRFQETQYF. The CDR3 DNA reads as TGTGCCAGCAGCTTGGGCAGGTTCCAAGAGACCCAGTACTTC. The chain couples TRBV5-6 to TRBJ2-5; D remains unclear. V was cut by 0 bases and J by 1 base, with 7 bases left in between. CDR3 length: 14 residues. Germline V gene data show CDR1 as SGHDT and CDR2 as YYEEEE.

The J gene is TRBJ2-3, the V gene TRBV9, with D tentatively TRBD1 (5 bases). This CDR3 region has 15 residues. Germline assignment: CDR1 SGDLS and CDR2 YYNGEE. Between the trimmed V and J ends, which lost 3 bases and 6 bases, there was a span of 17 bases. CDR3 DNA sequence: TGTGCCAGCAGCGCCGAGATGCAGGGTTGGGATACGCAGTATTTT. Protein sequence: CASSAEMQGWDTQYF.

The V and J genes are TRBV27 and TRBJ2-5, with 11 bases identical to TRBD2. The V and J ends lost 4 bases and 7 bases, in that order; junction bases with no gene match: 5. Germline-derived CDR1 and CDR2 are MNHEY and SMNVEV (reference sequence). There are 14 residues in the CDR3. In nucleotides, the CDR3 is TGTGCCAGCAGTTCCTCGGGACTAGCGGCGACCCAGTACTTC. Its protein is CASSSSGLAATQYF.